The clone carrying this T cell receptor (beta chain) was observed many times. The antigen remains unidentified. These data belong to a study of T cells in Graves' hyperthyroidism and ophthalmopathy. General study findings and limits: Among thyroid clonotypes expanded above 0.001, most also appeared in blood.

TCR beta CDR3 regions were amplified from RNA. Initially, a first-round RT-PCR of the TCR CDR3 employed the HTBI primer set. One entry per CDR3 protein results from TCRdb running MiXCR on the multiplex PCR reads. The top ten hold around an eighth of the sample, which has roughly 600,000 distinct CDR3 sequences, 14% seen once. V shed 4 bases, J shed 6 bases, and the junction held 7 bases outside the gene matches. The CDR3 is 16 residues long. Germline CDR1 is MDHEN and CDR2 is SYDVKM. Uncontrolled infection, other autoimmune disease, pregnancy or lactation led to exclusion. Source material: blood. The TCR comes from a woman between 45 and 60 years old with Graves' ophthalmopathy. The chain links TRBV28 to TRBJ2-2, with TRBD2 matching over 11 bases. The CDR3 region has the DNA TGTGCCAGCAGTTCCCTAGCGGGAGGTTTTGCCGGGGAGCTGTTTTTT. Protein: CASSSLAGGFAGELFF.